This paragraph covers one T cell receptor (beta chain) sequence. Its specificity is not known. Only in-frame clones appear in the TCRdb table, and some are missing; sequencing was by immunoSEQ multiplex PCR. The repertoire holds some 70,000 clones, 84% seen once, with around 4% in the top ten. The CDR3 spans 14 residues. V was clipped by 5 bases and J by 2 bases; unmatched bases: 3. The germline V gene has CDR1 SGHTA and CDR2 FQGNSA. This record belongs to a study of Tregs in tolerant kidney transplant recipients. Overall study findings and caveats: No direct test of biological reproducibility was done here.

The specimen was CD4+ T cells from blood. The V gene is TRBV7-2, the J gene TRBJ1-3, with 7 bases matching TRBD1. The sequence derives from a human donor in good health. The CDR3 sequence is CASSEGQTGNTIYF. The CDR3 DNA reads TGTGCCAGCAGCGAGGGACAGACTGGAAACACCATATATTTT.